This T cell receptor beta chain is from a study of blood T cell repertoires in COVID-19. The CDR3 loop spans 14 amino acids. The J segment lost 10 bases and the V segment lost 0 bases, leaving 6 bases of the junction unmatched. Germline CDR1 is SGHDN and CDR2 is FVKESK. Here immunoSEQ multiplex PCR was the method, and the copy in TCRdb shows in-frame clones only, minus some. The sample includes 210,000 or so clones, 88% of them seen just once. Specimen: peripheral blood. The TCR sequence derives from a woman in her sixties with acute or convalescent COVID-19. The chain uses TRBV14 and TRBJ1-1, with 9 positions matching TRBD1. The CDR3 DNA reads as TGTGCCAGCAGCCAAGATATCCGGGGACAGGGAGCTTTCTTT. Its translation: CASSQDIRGQGAFF.